The TCR beta chain described here comes from a study of blood T cell repertoires in COVID-19. In the authors' methods: By means of reference gene primer amplification, nucleated cell counts were estimated. Profiling relied on immunoSEQ multiplex PCR, and the TCRdb table lists in-frame clones only, not all of them. The V and J calls and clone size come from that table; D and trimming were worked out from the DNA. The sample carries 110,000 to 150,000 clones, 84% recorded once. This clone was detected a few times. Material for sequencing was peripheral blood. This TCR was sampled from a human donor in a cohort sampled during active COVID-19.

The CDR3 region has the DNA TGTGCCAGCAGCACAGGGTTCGACACTGAAGCTTTCTTT. Translating gives CASSTGFDTEAFF. The chain has TRBV2 and TRBJ1-1, with D perhaps matching TRBD1 (6 bases). This CDR3 is built from 13 residues. CDR1 and CDR2 from the germline V gene are SNHLY and FYNNEI. V gave up 6 bases and J gave up 3 bases, with 11 bases separating them. The variable domain in full, with the rest retrieved from reference TRBV2 and TRBJ1-1, is EPEVTQTPSHQVTQMGQEVILRCVPISNHLYFYWYRQILGQKVEFLVSFYNNEISEKSEIFDDQFSVERPDGSNFTLKIRSTKLEDSAMYFCASSTGFDTEAFFGQGTRLTVV.